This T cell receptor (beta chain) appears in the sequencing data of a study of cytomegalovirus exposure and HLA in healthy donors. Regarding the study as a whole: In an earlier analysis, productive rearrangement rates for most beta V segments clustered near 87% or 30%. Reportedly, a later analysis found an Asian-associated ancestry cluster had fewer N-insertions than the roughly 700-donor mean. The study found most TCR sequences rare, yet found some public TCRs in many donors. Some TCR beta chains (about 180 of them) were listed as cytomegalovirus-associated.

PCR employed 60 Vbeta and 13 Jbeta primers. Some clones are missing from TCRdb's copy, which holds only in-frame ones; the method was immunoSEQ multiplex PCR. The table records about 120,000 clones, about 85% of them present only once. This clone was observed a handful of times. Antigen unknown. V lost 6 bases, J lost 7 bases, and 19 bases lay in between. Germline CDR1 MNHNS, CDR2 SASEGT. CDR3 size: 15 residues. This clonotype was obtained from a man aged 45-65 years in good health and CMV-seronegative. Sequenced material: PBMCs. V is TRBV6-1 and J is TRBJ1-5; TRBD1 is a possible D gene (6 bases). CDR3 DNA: TGTGCCAGCAGGCCCCGACAGGCTAGTGTACAGCCCCAGCATTTT. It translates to CASRPRQASVQPQHF.